The 32 T cell receptor beta chains given below trace back to one sample, sequenced in a study of identical twins (dated by TCRdb to 2016 to 2017). The receptor library was made with 5' RACE. TCRdb shows the sequencer as Illumina HiSeq 2000. TCRdb reworked the public reads: Q25 trimming with fastp, MiXCR clone assembly, productive beta chains retained. Rows with a matching CDR3 protein are joined into one entry that keeps the most common DNA and genes. The sample records a few hundred thousand distinct CDR3 sequences, roughly 10% of which are singletons. Approximately 9.3% of the sample rests with the top ten. The sequenced sample was naive T cells sorted from blood. Taken with the paper, the label for cell subset or site translates to: cells isolated with a human naive T-cell isolation kit. The receptors derive from a woman aged 45-65 years in good health.

This clonotype was seen ten or more times. The rearrangement links TRBV11-2 to TRBJ2-3, with 8 bases fitting TRBD2. Trimming removed 4 bases from V and 5 bases from J; junction bases left unmatched: 14. CDR3 length equals 17 residues. Germline values: CDR1 SGHAT, CDR2 FQNNGV. DNA for the CDR3: TGTGCCAGCAGCTCCGCTTGGGGAGGACTAGCTGTAGATACGCAGTATTTT. As protein: CASSSAWGGLAVDTQYF.

The V call is TRBV20-1, the J call TRBJ1-6; D might be TRBD1 (6 bases). The germline CDR1 and CDR2 sequences are DFQATT and SNEGSKA (reference sequence). The CDR3 consists of 17 residues. Trimming took 1 base from V and 7 from J, leaving 20 bases between them. The CDR3 nucleotides read TGCAGTGCTAGAGGAGGGGCAGGGGCTTCGCGGAATTCACCCCTCCACTTT. Translated, it gives CSARGGAGASRNSPLHF.

CDR3 DNA sequence: TGTGCCAGCAGCCATGACCTAGCGGGAGGGCGTAGGACAGATACGCAGTATTTT. This gives the protein CASSHDLAGGRRTDTQYF. The chain links TRBV4-2 to TRBJ2-3; 12 bases align to TRBD2. This CDR3 spans 18 amino acids. With 3 bases clipped from V and 3 bases from J, the junction kept 10 bases outside the gene matches. Germline CDR1 is LGHNA and CDR2 is YNFKEQ.

This clonotype was detected only a few times. V is TRBV30 and J is TRBJ2-1; D is unclear. V was trimmed by 5 bases and J by 0 bases, leaving 5 bases between them. Germline V gives CDR1 GTSNPN, CDR2 SVGIG (reference sequence). The CDR3 is made up of 12 amino acids. The CDR3 DNA reads as TGTGCCTGGGAGAGCTCCTACAATGAGCAGTTCTTC. It is translated as CAWESSYNEQFF.

The chain links TRBV3-1 to TRBJ2-7; D remains unclear. The CDR3 has 14 residues. V lost 4 bases and J lost 6, with 16 bases in between. CDR1 and CDR2 from the germline V gene are LGHDT and YNNKEL (reference sequence). The DNA of the CDR3 is TGTGCCAGCAGCCCTGAGACCCGTATCGGCGAGCAGTACTTC. Translating it yields CASSPETRIGEQYF.

The chain employs TRBV7-9 and TRBJ1-5; 7 nucleotides line up with TRBD1. The CDR3 is made up of 15 amino acids. The germline V gene has CDR1 SEHNR and CDR2 FQNEAQ (reference sequence). With 1 base clipped from V and 3 bases from J, the junction kept 3 bases outside the gene matches. CDR3 amino acids: CASSLGGTDNQPQHF. The CDR3 region has the DNA TGTGCCAGCAGCTTAGGCGGGACAGACAATCAGCCCCAGCATTTT.

The chain is built from TRBV18 and TRBJ2-1; the match to TRBD2 covers 8 bases. The CDR3 is 15 residues long. Germline V gene lookup returns CDR1 KGHSH and CDR2 LQKENI. Trimming took 3 bases from V and 5 from J; bases not matched to a gene: 6. CDR3 loop: CASSPYGTRHNEQFF. Written as DNA, the CDR3 is TGTGCCAGCTCACCTTACGGGACTAGACACAATGAGCAGTTCTTC.

This clonotype was counted many times. This chain uses TRBV11-2 with TRBJ2-2, with D possibly being TRBD1 or TRBD2 (5 bases each). CDR3 size: 16 residues. Trimming removed 1 base at V and 2 bases at J, with 11 bases between. Germline CDR1 is SGHAT and CDR2 is FQNNGV. The CDR3 DNA follows: TGTGCCAGCAGCTTAGGGCTGGGACCAAACACCGGGGAGCTGTTTTTT. It specifies CASSLGLGPNTGELFF.

This clonotype has more than one count but fewer than ten. A junction boundary mismatches the germline segment, possibly from a read error. This chain uses TRBV6-5 with TRBJ2-4, with D hard to call. The CDR3 has 14 amino acids. Germline loops: CDR1 MNHEY, CDR2 SVGAGI. CDR3: CASSYSPAKNIQYF. CDR3 sequence (DNA): TGTGCCAGCAGCTACTCACCGGCCAAAAACATTCAGTACTTC.

Many counts were recorded for this clonotype. The CDR3 loop reads CASSLDSSGKSYEQYF. In DNA, the CDR3 is TGCGCCAGCAGCTTGGACTCTAGCGGGAAATCCTACGAGCAGTACTTC. The rearrangement links TRBV5-1 to TRBJ2-7, with 9 bases matching TRBD2. CDR1 is SGHRS and CDR2 is YFSETQ in the germline V gene. The CDR3 is made up of 16 amino acids. V gave up 0 bases and J gave up 1 base; unmatched junction bases: 5. Together with reference TRBV5-1 and TRBJ2-7, the CDR3 gives the full variable domain: KAGVTQTPRYLIKTRGQQVTLSCSPISGHRSVSWYQQTPGQGLQFLFEYFSETQRNKGNFPGRFSGRQFSNSRSEMNVSTLELGDSALYLCASSLDSSGKSYEQYFGPGTRLTVT.

This clonotype has more than one count but fewer than ten. The chain has TRBV4-1 and TRBJ1-2; D is perhaps TRBD1 (6 bases). The CDR3 contains 15 residues. V was shortened by 1 base and J by 7 bases, with 16 bases between the two germline ends. The germline gives CDR1 MGHRA, CDR2 YSYEKL. CDR3 in amino acids: CASSQGGAGPSGYTF. DNA for the CDR3: TGCGCCAGCAGCCAAGGGGGGGCGGGGCCCTCTGGCTACACCTTC.

The chain has TRBV12-3 or TRBV12-4 and TRBJ2-3; no clear D gene. V lost 5 bases, J lost 5 bases, and 8 bases lay in between. This CDR3 has 12 residues. The CDR3 DNA is TGTGCCAGCAGTCCCTCCAAAGATACGCAGTATTTT. It is translated as CASSPSKDTQYF.

V usage is TRBV2 and J usage is TRBJ1-5; tentative D call: TRBD1 (6 bases). The CDR3 is 16 amino acids. The germline gives CDR1 SNHLY, CDR2 FYNNEI. V lost 6 bases, J lost 4 bases, and 19 bases lay in between. CDR3: CASSDAGGAGNQPQHF. In DNA, the CDR3 is TGTGCCAGCAGCGATGCGGGGGGCGCGGGGAATCAGCCCCAGCATTTT.

This chain links TRBV12-3 or TRBV12-4 with TRBJ2-1; TRBD2 agrees at 13 bases. This CDR3 region has 16 residues. The V gene end was trimmed by 6 bases and the J gene end by 2 bases; junction bases not matched to a gene: 4. The CDR3 spells CASRTTSGRPYNEQFF. In nucleotides, the CDR3 is TGTGCCAGCAGGACGACTAGCGGGAGGCCCTACAATGAGCAGTTCTTC.

This chain joins TRBV12-3 or TRBV12-4 and TRBJ2-5; D remains unclear. Deletions cut 6 bases from V and 1 base from J, with 6 bases between. The CDR3 is made up of 12 amino acids. The CDR3 DNA reads TGTGCCAGCAGGGACGTCCAAGAGACCCAGTACTTC. Encoded protein: CASRDVQETQYF.

This clonotype was counted many times. This chain connects TRBV5-5 to TRBJ2-7; D uncertain. CDR1 SGHKS and CDR2 YYEKEE come from the germline V gene (reference sequence). With 0 bases removed from V and 2 bases from J, the gap between germline ends came to 15 bases. This CDR3 contains 16 residues. CDR3 bases: TGTGCCAGCAGCTTGGATATGGTCGTTACTACCTACGAGCAGTACGTC. This translates into CASSLDMVVTTYEQYV.

There are a few counts of this clonotype. The chain recombines TRBV20-1 with TRBJ2-1, with D hard to call. The V end lost 3 bases, the J end lost 0 bases, and 9 bases lay between the germline ends. CDR3 length: 14 amino acids. Germline CDR1 is DFQATT and CDR2 is SNEGSKA (reference sequence). The CDR3 loop reads CSASPGISYNEQFF. CDR3 nucleotide sequence: TGCAGTGCTAGTCCCGGAATCTCCTACAATGAGCAGTTCTTC.

This clonotype was detected a few times. The J gene is TRBJ1-4, the V gene TRBV5-1; D is undetermined. Deletions cut 3 bases from V and 0 bases from J, with 9 bases between. Germline values: CDR1 SGHRS, CDR2 YFSETQ. The CDR3 has 15 amino acids. CDR3 amino acids: CASSSEVATNEKLFF. The CDR3 region has the DNA TGCGCCAGCAGCTCGGAGGTTGCAACTAATGAAAAACTGTTTTTT.

This clonotype was recorded many times. This chain links TRBV12-3 or TRBV12-4 with TRBJ2-7; TRBD2 agrees at 10 bases. The ends lost 6 bases at V and 6 bases at J; junction bases unmatched: 8. The CDR3 runs 14 residues. The CDR3 region has the DNA TGTGCCAGCAGCCCCTCTAGCGGGAGTTTCGAGCAGTACTTC. Translation: CASSPSSGSFEQYF.

There are a few counts of this clonotype. The genes are TRBV5-1 and TRBJ2-1; no firm D call. Germline assignment: CDR1 SGHRS and CDR2 YFSETQ. The CDR3 runs 13 residues. Trimming left V 4 bases short and J 5 bases short, with 10 bases between. CDR3 region: CASSRVTDNEQFF. The CDR3 coding sequence is TGCGCCAGCAGCAGGGTAACGGACAATGAGCAGTTCTTC.

The chain links TRBV15 to TRBJ2-1, with a tentative D call TRBD1 (5 bases). The CDR3 consists of 16 residues. Trimming left V 0 bases short and J 6 bases short, with 15 bases between. Germline assignment: CDR1 LNHNV and CDR2 YYDKDF (reference sequence). The CDR3 is CATSRDPGRRVNEQFF. The CDR3 DNA reads as TGTGCCACCAGCAGAGATCCTGGGCGCAGGGTCAATGAGCAGTTCTTC.

The V call is TRBV20-1, the J call TRBJ1-1, with D uncertain. The CDR3 totals 19 residues. Per germline, CDR1 DFQATT and CDR2 SNEGSKA (reference sequence). V was cut by 0 bases and J by 6 bases, with 29 bases left in between. This CDR3 is CSARDRIHLGGIPLAEAFF. The CDR3 nucleotides read TGCAGTGCTAGAGACCGAATCCATCTGGGTGGGATTCCGTTGGCTGAAGCTTTCTTT.

This clonotype occurred many times. The rearrangement joins TRBV12-3 or TRBV12-4 to TRBJ1-5; unclear D gene. V lost 6 bases to trimming and J lost 4 bases, with 13 bases between them. CDR3 size: 14 residues. Written as DNA, the CDR3 is TGTGCCAGCAGCTCGGGTCCGAAAAATCAGCCCCAGCATTTT. This encodes CASSSGPKNQPQHF.

This clonotype came up a few times. The V call is TRBV20-1, the J call TRBJ2-1; 11 positions agree with TRBD2. CDR3 size: 16 residues. Germline CDR1 DFQATT, CDR2 SNEGSKA (reference sequence). V lost 3 bases to trimming and J lost 5 bases; unmatched junction nucleotides: 9. This chain's CDR3 is CSARKPSGRMNNEQFF. In DNA form, the CDR3 reads TGCAGTGCTAGGAAACCTAGCGGGAGGATGAACAATGAGCAGTTCTTC.

This clonotype was observed at least ten times. V and J are TRBV4-1 and TRBJ2-7; D may match TRBD1 or TRBD2 (5 bases each). V was cut by 0 bases and J by 4 bases, with 10 bases left in between. Germline V gene sequence: CDR1 MGHRA, CDR2 YSYEKL. This CDR3 has 14 amino acids. The CDR3 is CASSQDGTGYEQYV. Here the CDR3 DNA reads TGCGCCAGCAGCCAAGATGGGACGGGGTACGAGCAGTACGTC.

The chain employs TRBV15 and TRBJ2-6; TRBD2 agrees at 7 bases. Per the germline V gene, CDR1 is LNHNV and CDR2 is YYDKDF (reference sequence). Trimming cost V 3 bases and J 4 bases; bases outside gene matches: 12. The CDR3 has 18 residues. The CDR3: CATSRPSGGSRGANVLTF. CDR3 DNA: TGTGCCACCAGCAGGCCATCGGGGGGATCGAGAGGGGCCAACGTCCTGACTTTC.

This clonotype appeared a few times. This chain links TRBV7-9 with TRBJ2-2; 7 positions match TRBD2. The CDR3 runs 14 residues. CDR1 SEHNR and CDR2 FQNEAQ come from the germline V gene (reference sequence). The J segment lost 4 bases and the V segment lost 8 bases, leaving 7 bases of the junction unmatched. The CDR3 DNA reads as TGTGCCAGCCGAGGGCTAGCGGTCACCGGGGAGCTGTTTTTT. As protein: CASRGLAVTGELFF.

The gene calls are TRBV20-1 and TRBJ2-3; D remains ambiguous. Germline values: CDR1 DFQATT, CDR2 SNEGSKA (reference sequence). The length of the CDR3 is 11 residues. V was pared by 6 bases and J by 4 bases, with 8 bases between. The CDR3 DNA follows: TGCAGTGCGTACCGGGCAGATACGCAGTATTTT. It yields the protein CSAYRADTQYF.

This clonotype was observed a handful of times. The J gene is TRBJ1-1, the V gene TRBV5-4, with D uncertain. CDR1 and CDR2 (germline): SGHNT, YYREEE (reference sequence). The CDR3 covers 17 residues. V shed 1 base and J shed 0 bases, with 16 bases lying between them. The CDR3 DNA sequence: TGTGCCAGCAGCTTGAGAGGAGTGACGGATTTGAACACTGAAGCTTTCTTT. It yields the protein CASSLRGVTDLNTEAFF.

A few counts support this clonotype. The chain uses TRBV12-3 or TRBV12-4 and TRBJ2-7; D not resolved. The CDR3 sequence is 11 residues long. The V end was cut by 3 bases, the J end by 6 bases, with 6 bases between. For the CDR3, the DNA is TGTGCCAGCAGTTTTAAGGGCGAGCAGTACTTC. It encodes CASSFKGEQYF.

In this sample, this clonotype turned up a few times. V is TRBV6-5 and J is TRBJ2-2, with TRBD2 as a possible D gene (6 bases). Germline V CDR1 and CDR2: MNHEY, SVGAGI. This CDR3 comprises 17 residues. V lost 3 bases and J lost 1, with 15 bases in between. The CDR3 region has the DNA TGTGCCAGCAGTTATGCCGGGGGAACCCAGAACACCGGGGAGCTGTTTTTT. Translation gives CASSYAGGTQNTGELFF.

In this sample, this clonotype turned up a few times. This chain joins TRBV5-1 and TRBJ2-3, with 10 bases fitting TRBD2. This CDR3 contains 15 residues. The J segment lost 2 bases and the V segment lost 4 bases, leaving 4 bases of the junction unmatched. Germline-derived CDR1 and CDR2 are SGHRS and YFSETQ. CDR3 amino acids: CASSAAGGDTDTQYF. CDR3 DNA: TGCGCCAGCAGCGCAGCGGGAGGGGACACAGATACGCAGTATTTT.